This TCR beta chain was retrieved from a study of T-cell memory formation after mild COVID-19. This clonotype was seen many times. Its antigen remains unidentified. Sequence at one end of the junction differs from germline and may be a read error. TCRdb called the 5' RACE reads again in MiXCR, with one record for every CDR3 protein. Altogether more than 150,000 distinct CDR3 sequences are present, about 18% being singletons, with the ten largest covering about 4%. Study-wide findings and caveats: The pre-infection memory compartment contained some responding clones, suggesting cross-reactive memory joined.

This CDR3 comprises 13 residues. The rearrangement joins TRBV12-3 or TRBV12-4 to TRBJ1-3; D uncertain. Sequenced: PBMCs or a T cell subset sorted from them (not recorded which). The source of this sequence is a man between 18 and 29 years old who had mild COVID-19 (a few samples of this study predate the infection). Cell type and time point are not known. The CDR3 sequence: CASSLAAAATIYF. DNA for the CDR3: TGTGCCAGCAGCTTAGCAGCAGCGGCCACCATATATTTT.